Shown below are 13 T cell receptor beta chains from a single sample sequenced in a study of early T cells in non-severe SARS-CoV-2 infection. One entry per CDR3 protein, called by TCRdb with MiXCR from the 5' RACE reads. The sample records about 49,000 distinct CDR3 sequences, around 6% being singletons. Sequenced material: whole blood, taken at baseline. The receptors shown here come from an adult who was a healthcare worker with PCR-confirmed SARS-CoV-2 infection or an uninfected control (not recorded which).

In its sample, this clonotype was seen many times. The gene calls are TRBV4-3 and TRBJ2-7, with 12 bases lining up with TRBD1. The germline V gene has CDR1 LGHNA and CDR2 YSLEER. The V segment lost 4 bases and the J segment 4 bases; nucleotides outside the gene matches: 5. The CDR3 totals 15 residues. CDR3 sequence reads: CASSPMGQGAYEQYF. CDR3 coding DNA: TGCGCCAGCAGCCCTATGGGACAGGGGGCTTACGAGCAGTACTTC.

In this sample, this clonotype turned up many times. The V call is TRBV3-1, the J call TRBJ2-3; D tentatively fits TRBD1 or TRBD2 (5 bases each). CDR3 length equals 17 residues. Germline V CDR1 and CDR2: LGHDT, YNNKEL (reference sequence). V was shortened by 9 bases and J by 0 bases, with 22 bases between the two germline ends. In nucleotides, the CDR3 is TGTGCCAGTCAACGGGACCAACCGGGCTCTAGCACAGATACGCAGTATTTT. Encoded protein: CASQRDQPGSSTDTQYF.

This clonotype was seen a handful of times. V and J are TRBV2 and TRBJ2-1, with 12 bases identical to TRBD2. The V and J ends lost 1 base and 0 bases, in that order; junction bases with no gene match: 7. CDR1 and CDR2 from the germline V gene are SNHLY and FYNNEI. The CDR3 has 19 residues. The CDR3, as DNA: TGTGCCAGCAGTGAAGTGACTAGCGGGGGACTGAGCTCCTACAATGAGCAGTTCTTC. Translating gives CASSEVTSGGLSSYNEQFF.

This clonotype has at least ten counts. The V call is TRBV19, the J call TRBJ1-2, with D possibly matching TRBD1 (6 bases). This CDR3 spans 15 amino acids. V lost 5 bases and J lost 5, with 18 bases in between. Germline CDR1 is LNHDA and CDR2 is SQIVND (reference sequence). As DNA, the CDR3 is TGTGCCAGTAGTTTTGCCAGGGGAGAAATTTATGGCTACACCTTC. This sequence encodes CASSFARGEIYGYTF.

The gene calls are TRBV7-6 and TRBJ2-3; weak D call: TRBD2 (5 bases). Germline assignment: CDR1 SGHVS and CDR2 FNYEAQ. The CDR3 sequence is 14 residues long. V lost 2 bases, J lost 3 bases, and 9 bases lay in between. CDR3 DNA: TGTGCCAGCAGCTTACCCCCGGGGACAGATACGCAGTATTTT. It is translated as CASSLPPGTDTQYF.

This clonotype came up a few times. The chain is built from TRBV5-6 and TRBJ2-7; the match to TRBD1 covers 7 bases. Unmatched junction bases numbered 8, after V lost 1 base and J lost 7 bases. Germline V gene lookup returns CDR1 SGHDT and CDR2 YYEEEE. This CDR3 comprises 14 residues. The CDR3 region is CASSLRGPDPEQYF. In DNA, the CDR3 is TGTGCCAGCAGCTTGAGGGGGCCCGACCCAGAGCAGTACTTC.

This clonotype was seen a handful of times. The chain carries TRBV5-4 and TRBJ1-6, with TRBD1 matching 8 bases. The CDR3 spans 16 residues. Per germline, CDR1 SGHNT and CDR2 YYREEE (reference sequence). The V and J ends lost 4 bases and 5 bases, in that order; junction bases with no gene match: 8. The CDR3 here is CASSIQPGQDNSPLHF. In nucleotides, the CDR3 is TGTGCCAGCAGCATACAACCGGGACAGGATAATTCACCCCTCCACTTT.

This clonotype was found many times. This rearrangement joins TRBV6-6 to TRBJ1-3, with D possibly matching TRBD1 (5 bases). Germline CDR1 and CDR2: MNHNY and SVGAGI (reference sequence). Trimming took off 6 bases at V and 2 bases at J, with 14 bases between the two ends. The CDR3 totals 15 residues. The CDR3 DNA reads TGTGCCAGCAGCTTGACGGGGGAAGCTGGAAACACCATATATTTT. Encoded protein: CASSLTGEAGNTIYF.

This clonotype was picked up a small number of times. The chain carries TRBV2 and TRBJ2-1; TRBD2 matches 9 bases. V dropped 6 bases and J dropped 6; count of bases not matched to a gene: 6. Germline lookup yields CDR1 SNHLY and CDR2 FYNNEI. The CDR3 spans 14 residues. Written as DNA, the CDR3 is TGTGCCAGCAGAATCCTGACTAGCGGCAATGAGCAGTTCTTC. Translated, it gives CASRILTSGNEQFF.

This clonotype was seen a few times. V usage is TRBV5-1 and J usage is TRBJ2-2; D possibly corresponds to TRBD1 (6 bases). Trimming shortened V by 0 bases and J by 0 bases, and 9 bases separated the two germline ends. CDR1 and CDR2 from the germline V gene are SGHRS and YFSETQ. CDR3 length equals 16 residues. CDR3 region: CASSLVGATNTGELFF. DNA of the CDR3: TGCGCCAGCAGCTTGGTGGGGGCAACGAACACCGGGGAGCTGTTTTTT.

This clonotype was seen many times. The CDR3 protein is CASSPRQGGTNTEAFF. In DNA, the CDR3 is TGTGCCAGCTCACCCAGACAGGGGGGGACGAACACTGAAGCTTTCTTT. This chain joins TRBV18 and TRBJ1-1; 9 nucleotides align to TRBD1. The germline V gene has CDR1 KGHSH and CDR2 LQKENI. V was clipped by 3 bases and J by 1 base; unmatched bases: 6. CDR3 size: 16 residues.

This clonotype was seen many times. The chain has TRBV3-1 and TRBJ2-5; TRBD1 is a possible D gene (5 bases). The CDR3 covers 16 residues. Germline V gene sequence: CDR1 LGHDT, CDR2 YNNKEL (reference sequence). The germline V and J ends were trimmed by 3 bases and 5 bases, with 19 bases remaining between them. CDR3 DNA: TGTGCCAGCAGCCAGACCTTGGAAGGGGTCGAGGAGACCCAGTACTTC. This translates into CASSQTLEGVEETQYF.

The gene calls are TRBV2 and TRBJ2-3; TRBD1 matches 8 bases. V lost 3 bases, J lost 3 bases, and 5 bases stayed unmatched. Germline CDR1 reads SNHLY; CDR2 reads FYNNEI. There are 15 residues in the CDR3. Written as DNA, the CDR3 is TGTGCCAGCAGTGACAGGACAGGGTGGACAGATACGCAGTATTTT. Translated, it gives CASSDRTGWTDTQYF.